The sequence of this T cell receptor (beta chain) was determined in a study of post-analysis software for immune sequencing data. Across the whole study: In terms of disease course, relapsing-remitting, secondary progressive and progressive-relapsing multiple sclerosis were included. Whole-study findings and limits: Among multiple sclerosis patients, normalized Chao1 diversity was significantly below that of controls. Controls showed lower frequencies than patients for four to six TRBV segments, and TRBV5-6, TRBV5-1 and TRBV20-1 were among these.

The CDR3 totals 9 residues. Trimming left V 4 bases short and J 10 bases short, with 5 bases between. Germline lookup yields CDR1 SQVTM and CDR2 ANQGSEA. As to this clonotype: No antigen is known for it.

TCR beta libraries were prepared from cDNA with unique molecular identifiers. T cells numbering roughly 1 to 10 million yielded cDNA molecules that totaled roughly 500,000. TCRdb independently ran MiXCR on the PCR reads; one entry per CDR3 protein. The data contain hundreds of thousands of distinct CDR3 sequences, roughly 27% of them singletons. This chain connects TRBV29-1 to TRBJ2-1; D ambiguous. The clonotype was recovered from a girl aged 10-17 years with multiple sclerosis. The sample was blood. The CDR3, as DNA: TGCAGCGTTGGGGCCGAGCAGTTCTTC. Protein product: CSVGAEQFF.